One and the same sample provided the 9 T cell receptor beta chains below, sequenced in a study of shared clonotypes between healthy human individuals. Here immunoSEQ multiplex PCR was the method, and the copy in TCRdb shows in-frame clones only, minus some. The table lists about 1 million clones, more than 65% of them singletons. Sequenced sample: memory CD4+ T cells sorted from blood. Specified subset: CD45RA-negative fraction. These TCRs come from a man between 18 and 29 years old in good health.

This clone occurred a few times. V and J are TRBV5-1 and TRBJ2-5; 10 bases map to TRBD1. V was clipped by 7 bases and J by 3 bases; unmatched bases: 6. The CDR3 totals 14 residues. Germline loops: CDR1 SGHRS, CDR2 YFSETQ. The CDR3 here is CASRSTGGKETQYF. DNA of the CDR3: TGCGCCAGCCGATCGACAGGGGGCAAAGAGACCCAGTACTTC.

The chain recombines TRBV7-8 with TRBJ2-3; D may be TRBD1 or TRBD2 (6 bases each). The CDR3 totals 16 residues. Germline assignment: CDR1 SGHVS and CDR2 FQNEAQ. Trimming removed 3 bases from V and 2 bases from J, with 15 bases in between. Written as DNA, the CDR3 is TGTGCCAGCAGCTTCGGCAGGTGGGGGGCCACAGATACGCAGTATTTT. Residues: CASSFGRWGATDTQYF.

This chain joins TRBV21-1 and TRBJ2-7; the table's D gene call, TRBD1, was not cross checked with the DNA. TRBV21-1 is an annotated pseudogene. The CDR3 runs 16 residues. Written as DNA, the CDR3 is TGTGCCAGCAGCAAAGAGTGGCGAGACAGGGACGGCGAGCAGTACTTC. This encodes CASSKEWRDRDGEQYF.

This clone was detected only a few times. The gene calls are TRBV2 and TRBJ1-6; D ambiguous. The CDR3 contains 10 residues. With 2 bases removed from V and 14 bases from J, the gap between germline ends came to 4 bases. CDR1 and CDR2 (germline): SNHLY, FYNNEI. The CDR3 DNA follows: TGTGCCAGCAGTGAATTAACCCTCCACTTT. Amino acid sequence: CASSELTLHF.

The CDR3 DNA reads as TGTGCCAGCAGTGGGACCGGGATGCGGGGTGAAAAACTGTTTTTT. Its protein is CASSGTGMRGEKLFF. The chain joins TRBV6-5 to TRBJ1-4, with a possible D match to TRBD1 (5 bases). The CDR3 consists of 15 residues. The germline gives CDR1 MNHEY, CDR2 SVGAGI. V was clipped by 5 bases and J by 7 bases, with 17 bases between them.

This clone was found a few times. V gene TRBV6-1 combines with J gene TRBJ1-1; TRBD1 might be the D (6 bases). Looked up from germline, CDR1 is MNHNS and CDR2 is SASEGT. The CDR3 is made up of 13 amino acids. The ends were cut back, 6 bases at V and 9 bases at J, with 17 bases in the middle. Here the CDR3 reads CASSPKGGLKAFF. CDR3 in DNA: TGTGCCAGCAGCCCTAAAGGGGGACTCAAAGCTTTCTTT.

The CDR3 nucleotides read TGTGCCAGCAGTTTCTTGACAGGGAGAGAGACCCAGTACTTC. Translating it yields CASSFLTGRETQYF. This chain joins TRBV28 and TRBJ2-5, with TRBD1 matching 7 bases. The V gene end was trimmed by 3 bases and the J gene end by 4 bases; junction bases not matched to a gene: 5. Germline loops: CDR1 MDHEN, CDR2 SYDVKM. There are 14 residues in the CDR3.

The chain links TRBV28 to TRBJ2-7, with D perhaps TRBD1 (6 bases). The V end was cut by 5 bases, the J end by 3 bases, with 14 bases between. Looked up from germline, CDR1 is MDHEN and CDR2 is SYDVKM. The CDR3 has 14 amino acids. Here the CDR3 reads CASSPRTASYEQYF. The CDR3 DNA follows: TGTGCCAGCAGTCCCCGGACAGCGAGCTACGAGCAGTACTTC.

This clone was counted a few times. The rearrangement joins TRBV29-1 to TRBJ1-1; D gene uncertain. Per germline, CDR1 SQVTM and CDR2 ANQGSEA. CDR3 length equals 14 residues. V lost 4 bases and J 0 bases, leaving 12 bases between the germline ends. The CDR3 nucleotides read TGCAGCGTTGGGTCGGCAGCTGTGAACACTGAAGCTTTCTTT. It specifies CSVGSAAVNTEAFF.